Each of the 21 T cell receptor beta chains below was sequenced from the same sample in a study of technical replicates of blood from several donors. Libraries were prepared by immunoSEQ multiplex PCR; TCRdb keeps only in-frame clonotypes and omits some of them. The table lists roughly 50,000 clones, about 95% of them singletons. The sample consisted of PBMCs. These receptors were taken from a human donor in good health. Some clones in this sample may be carry-over from other donors' samples.

This clone appeared a few times. The chain combines TRBV6-6 with TRBJ2-2; no clear D. Trimming removed 5 bases from V and 4 bases from J, with 5 bases in between. The V gene's germline CDR1 is MNHNY and CDR2 SVGAGI (reference sequence). This CDR3 has 12 amino acids. CDR3 sequence (DNA): TGTGCCAGCAGTCTCAGCACCGGGGAGCTGTTTTTT. Its translation: CASSLSTGELFF.

V gene TRBV18 combines with J gene TRBJ2-7, with 9 bases that match TRBD2. Losses at the gene ends were 0 bases for V and 3 bases for J; bases not matched to a gene: 6. Germline CDR1 is KGHSH and CDR2 is LQKENI. The CDR3 contains 16 residues. In DNA form, the CDR3 reads TGTGCCAGCTCACCACCGAGGCGGGAGGGTAACTACGAGCAGTACTTC. It specifies CASSPPRREGNYEQYF.

The chain's CDR3 is CASSQVAAGGHTGELFF. The CDR3 DNA follows: TGTGCCAGCAGCCAAGTAGCAGCGGGCGGACACACCGGGGAGCTGTTTTTT. The gene calls are TRBV4-2 and TRBJ2-2, with D maybe TRBD2 (6 bases). Per germline, CDR1 LGHNA and CDR2 YNFKEQ. The V and J ends lost 1 base and 3 bases respectively, with 15 bases between them. There are 17 residues in the CDR3.

The chain uses TRBV6-5 and TRBJ2-3; D not resolved. V was clipped by 6 bases and J by 5 bases, with 12 bases between them. The V gene's germline CDR1 is MNHEY and CDR2 SVGAGI. The CDR3 length is 13 residues. CDR3 DNA: TGTGCCAGCAGACGCCTTACGGGAGATACGCAGTATTTT. Translating it yields CASRRLTGDTQYF.

This chain joins TRBV7-3 and TRBJ2-3; 7 bases fit TRBD2. Trimming took 3 bases from V and 2 from J; bases not matched to a gene: 5. Per the germline V gene, CDR1 is SGHTA and CDR2 is FQGTGA. The CDR3 extends over 15 amino acids. CDR3 region: CASSFTSETTDTQYF. CDR3 in DNA: TGTGCCAGCAGCTTCACTAGCGAAACCACAGATACGCAGTATTTT.

CDR3 protein: CSALTGIGANVLTF. CDR3 nucleotides: TGCAGCGCCCTGACAGGGATTGGGGCCAACGTCCTGACTTTC. The V call is TRBV29-1, the J call TRBJ2-6, with 7 bases matching TRBD1. CDR3 size: 14 residues. Trimming at V came to 7 bases and at J to 3 bases, leaving 6 bases not matched to a gene. Germline CDR1 and CDR2: SQVTM and ANQGSEA.

The gene calls are TRBV29-1 and TRBJ2-7, with TRBD2 matching over 8 bases. Germline V CDR1 and CDR2: SQVTM, ANQGSEA. The CDR3 loop spans 16 amino acids. With V trimmed by 5 bases and J by 1 base, 13 bases remained unmatched. The CDR3 coding sequence is TGCAGCGTTCAAACAGCGGGAGTGGGAAAGTCCTACGAGCAGTACTTC. Its protein is CSVQTAGVGKSYEQYF.

The chain combines TRBV6-5 with TRBJ2-1, with D perhaps TRBD2 (5 bases). CDR1 and CDR2 (germline): MNHEY, SVGAGI. The CDR3 is 13 residues long. Trimming removed 3 bases at V and 10 bases at J, with 13 bases between. The chain's CDR3 is CASSYFRTGEQFF. The CDR3 bases are TGTGCCAGCAGTTATTTTAGGACTGGCGAGCAGTTCTTC.

The chain combines TRBV4-1 with TRBJ2-1; possibly TRBD1 for D (5 bases). This CDR3 region has 13 residues. Looked up from germline, CDR1 is MGHRA and CDR2 is YSYEKL. V was clipped by 6 bases and J by 6 bases, with 12 bases between them. Written as DNA, the CDR3 is TGCGCCAGCAGACCTGGGGCCGTCAATGAGCAGTTCTTC. It is translated as CASRPGAVNEQFF.

The V call is TRBV5-6, the J call TRBJ1-2, with 9 positions matching TRBD1. Trimming took 4 bases from V and 7 from J; bases not matched to a gene: 8. Germline V gene sequence: CDR1 SGHDT, CDR2 YYEEEE. This CDR3 is built from 14 residues. The CDR3 reads CASSLPGQGGGYTF. The CDR3 DNA reads TGTGCCAGCAGCCTCCCGGGACAGGGAGGTGGCTACACCTTC.

The rearrangement uses TRBV5-8 and TRBJ1-6; TRBD1 matches 7 bases. Trimming at V came to 3 bases and at J to 6 bases, leaving 3 bases not matched to a gene. The CDR3 runs 14 residues. Per germline, CDR1 SGHTS and CDR2 YDEGEE. As DNA, the CDR3 is TGTGCCAGCAGCTGGTGGGACAGTAATTCACCCCTCCACTTT. It translates to CASSWWDSNSPLHF.

The chain couples TRBV4-1 to TRBJ2-7, with D hard to call. CDR3 length: 14 amino acids. CDR1 and CDR2 (germline): MGHRA, YSYEKL. The germline V and J ends were trimmed by 1 base and 0 bases, with 7 bases remaining between them. CDR3 nucleotide sequence: TGCGCCAGCAGCCAAGGTCCTAGCTCCTACGAGCAGTACTTC. Translating it yields CASSQGPSSYEQYF.

The chain couples TRBV15 to TRBJ1-2, with 8 bases identical to TRBD1. The CDR3 covers 16 residues. Losses at the gene ends were 1 base for V and 4 bases for J; bases not matched to a gene: 8. Germline CDR1 and CDR2: LNHNV and YYDKDF (reference sequence). The CDR3 reads CATSRAPGQVIYGYTF. CDR3 sequence (DNA): TGTGCCACCAGCAGAGCCCCGGGACAGGTGATCTATGGCTACACCTTC.

This chain uses TRBV1 with TRBJ2-7; no check of the table's D call, TRBD1, against the DNA was made. TRBV1 is annotated as a pseudogene. This CDR3 has 22 residues. Here the CDR3 DNA reads TGCACCAGCAGCCACCCTTTTCCTGAGACAGCAAAACTTTTCCAATTTTTCTTCGAGCAGTACTTC. Translated: CTSSHPFPETAKLFQFFFEQYF.

The J gene is TRBJ1-1, the V gene TRBV18; no reliable D call. The CDR3 covers 14 residues. From germline, CDR1 is KGHSH and CDR2 LQKENI. V lost 3 bases and J 4 bases, leaving 12 bases between the germline ends. The CDR3 protein is CASSPYEGSTEAFF. DNA of the CDR3: TGTGCCAGCTCACCTTATGAGGGAAGCACTGAAGCTTTCTTT.

V and J are TRBV19 and TRBJ2-1, with 8 bases matching TRBD1. J gave up 15 bases and V 6 bases, and 10 bases lay outside the gene matches. The CDR3 extends over 12 amino acids. Germline V lookup: CDR1 LNHDA, CDR2 SQIVND (reference sequence). The CDR3 bases are TGTGCCAGTAGCCATCGGACAGGGTTCGTGTTCTTC. Its translation is CASSHRTGFVFF. Full variable domain (missing parts from reference TRBV19 and TRBJ2-1): DGGITQSPKYLFRKEGQNVTLSCEQNLNHDAMYWYRQDPGQGLRLIYYSQIVNDFQKGDIAEGYSVSREKKESFPLTVTSAQKNPTAFYLCASSHRTGFVFFGPGTRLTVL.

V and J are TRBV15 and TRBJ2-5, with TRBD2 matching over 7 bases. Germline trimming cut 1 base from V and 1 base from J; bases unmatched to any gene: 9. From germline, CDR1 is LNHNV and CDR2 YYDKDF (reference sequence). The length of the CDR3 is 17 residues. CDR3 loop: CATSRAGGGNLQETQYF. The DNA of the CDR3 is TGTGCCACCAGCAGAGCGGGGGGAGGGAACCTCCAAGAGACCCAGTACTTC.

The chain employs TRBV4-1 and TRBJ1-2; 9 positions match TRBD1. The CDR3 runs 16 residues. The ends lost 4 bases at V and 1 base at J; junction bases unmatched: 7. Per germline, CDR1 MGHRA and CDR2 YSYEKL. In DNA, the CDR3 is TGCGCCAGCAGCCCGGGACAGGGACCTATTAACTATGGCTACACCTTC. Its translation is CASSPGQGPINYGYTF.

The chain combines TRBV4-2 with TRBJ2-7, with a possible D match to TRBD1 (6 bases). CDR1 and CDR2 (germline): LGHNA, YNFKEQ. V was cut by 2 bases and J by 9 bases, with 17 bases left in between. This CDR3 has 14 residues. In nucleotides, the CDR3 is TGTGCCAGCAGCCAAAAAATTGGGGGCGAGGCGCAGTACTTC. It encodes CASSQKIGGEAQYF.

This clone has a single count. The chain is built from TRBV7-2 and TRBJ1-5; D call uncertain. The CDR3 is 14 amino acids. Germline values: CDR1 SGHTA, CDR2 FQGNSA. V was cut by 7 bases and J by 2 bases, with 12 bases left in between. The CDR3 nucleotides are TGTGCCAGCACCCTTTCCGGGGGCAATCAGCCCCAGCATTTT. It codes for CASTLSGGNQPQHF.

The chain links TRBV5-1 to TRBJ2-7; 11 bases agree with TRBD2. CDR1 and CDR2 from the germline V gene are SGHRS and YFSETQ. Trimming took 2 bases from V and 4 from J; bases not matched to a gene: 5. The CDR3 is 15 residues long. CDR3 amino acids: CASSFTSGGSYEQYF. The CDR3 coding sequence is TGCGCCAGCAGCTTCACTAGCGGGGGAAGTTACGAGCAGTACTTC.